Listed below are T cell receptor beta chains from one sample, sequenced in a study of molecular identifiers for immune sequencing clone quantification. Each CDR3 protein gets one entry after TCRdb re-called the PCR reads with MiXCR. The sample records some 650,000 distinct CDR3 sequences, less than 20% being singletons. The sample was naive CD8+ T cells from blood, with Jurkat cell RNA spiked in. Receptor source: a human donor in good health. Some libraries in this study had Jurkat cell RNA spiked in. The conserved cysteine and the conserved F or W are not part of the CDR3 here. Each record gives: V gene, CDR3 protein.

v_gene: TRBV5-4; CDR3aa: ASSFGGGPTEQY
v_gene: TRBV30; CDR3aa: AWSVTSVNYEQY
v_gene: TRBV9; CDR3aa: ASSASGGPSGEQF
v_gene: TRBV9; CDR3aa: ASSVRPANTGELF
v_gene: TRBV27; CDR3aa: ASSPGQSTDTQY
v_gene: TRBV5-4; CDR3aa: ASSAPGLGYEQY
v_gene: TRBV29-1; CDR3aa: SVPGQGFYNEQF
v_gene: TRBV20-1; CDR3aa: SARVPGFKALH
v_gene: TRBV6-1; CDR3aa: ASSQWFLQKLF
v_gene: TRBV4-1; CDR3aa: ASSQEQVKEAF
v_gene: TRBV30; CDR3aa: AWNSGALFEQY
v_gene: TRBV5-6; CDR3aa: ASSFFRGSNQPQH
v_gene: TRBV11-2; CDR3aa: ASSSSGASYNEQF
v_gene: TRBV28; CDR3aa: ASSSSSDVLWGSGANVLT
v_gene: TRBV5-6; CDR3aa: ASGTSYNSPLH
v_gene: TRBV5-6; CDR3aa: ASSQTSGGFYEQY
v_gene: TRBV7-9; CDR3aa: ASSGGTSGGTITGELF
v_gene: TRBV19; CDR3aa: ASSMAGAQPQH
v_gene: TRBV9; CDR3aa: ASSVVVAGGPGELF
v_gene: TRBV7-9; CDR3aa: ASSKPGPERETQY
v_gene: TRBV5-1; CDR3aa: ASRFEQAPYEQY
v_gene: TRBV20-1; CDR3aa: SARDGGVEL
v_gene: TRBV4-3; CDR3aa: ASSPTLGLNTEAF
v_gene: TRBV20-1; CDR3aa: SAKDRNTEAF
v_gene: TRBV13; CDR3aa: ASSLEGDGSYNEQF
v_gene: TRBV27; CDR3aa: ASSLSTSGNQPQH
v_gene: TRBV11-2; CDR3aa: ASSPVGRGQETQY
v_gene: TRBV11-2; CDR3aa: ASSKPGLAGVMQF
v_gene: TRBV20-1; CDR3aa: SARMGSYEQY
v_gene: TRBV28; CDR3aa: ASSLWAEGNSPLH
v_gene: TRBV10-3; CDR3aa: AIGGPTYNEQF
v_gene: TRBV29-1; CDR3aa: SVEDGDMGSGEQF
v_gene: TRBV7-9; CDR3aa: ASSSLRVSGNTIY
v_gene: TRBV9; CDR3aa: ASSVGGRASGYEQY
v_gene: TRBV27; CDR3aa: ASSFSAGPGNEQY
v_gene: TRBV14; CDR3aa: ASSQDELAHEQY
v_gene: TRBV25-1; CDR3aa: ASRTQGRGYEQY
v_gene: TRBV19; CDR3aa: ASRYSSATEAF
v_gene: TRBV11-2; CDR3aa: ASSLVLGAGTEAF
v_gene: TRBV29-1; CDR3aa: SVEDRSYEQY
v_gene: TRBV7-6; CDR3aa: ASSPGGARSAF
v_gene: TRBV24-1; CDR3aa: ATGWGGEQF
v_gene: TRBV3-1; CDR3aa: ASSQEGASTDTQY
v_gene: TRBV20-1; CDR3aa: SARDPLAGTYEQY
v_gene: TRBV21-1; CDR3aa: ASIRESGASTDTQY
v_gene: TRBV7-9; CDR3aa: ASSDLGPNLPY
v_gene: TRBV19; CDR3aa: ASRGGFLPQH
v_gene: TRBV4-3; CDR3aa: ASSPEWRGSGQLTEAF
v_gene: TRBV27; CDR3aa: ASKEGGMQETQY
v_gene: TRBV12-3/TRBV12-4; CDR3aa: ASSLEPLVHVGAYEQY
v_gene: TRBV30; CDR3aa: AWSVHPGRYEQY
v_gene: TRBV5-5; CDR3aa: ASSGEAYEQY